Below are 29 T cell receptor beta chains sequenced from a single sample in a study of blood T cell repertoires in COVID-19. The repertoire was sequenced with immunoSEQ multiplex PCR; TCRdb's copy has only in-frame clones and lacks some. The table includes roughly 250,000 clones, about 86% detected once. The sequenced sample consisted of PBMCs or T cells enriched from blood (not recorded which). The source of these receptors is a woman aged 35 to 49 with acute COVID-19.

The chain carries TRBV10-2 and TRBJ2-2, with TRBD2 as a possible D gene (5 bases). The CDR3 extends over 13 amino acids. V lost 0 bases to trimming and J lost 6 bases, with 5 bases between them. The germline gives CDR1 WSHSY, CDR2 SAAADI. CDR3 in amino acids: CASSESGAGELFF. CDR3 DNA sequence: TGCGCCAGCAGTGAGTCCGGGGCCGGGGAGCTGTTTTTT.

This clone was recorded only once. V is TRBV19 and J is TRBJ2-7; 12 bases are shared with TRBD2. Germline V gene lookup returns CDR1 LNHDA and CDR2 SQIVND (reference sequence). V shed 3 bases and J 4 bases; nucleotides not matched to a gene: 10. This CDR3 comprises 17 residues. The CDR3 protein is CASSIGAGTSGLYEQYF. In DNA form, the CDR3 reads TGTGCCAGTAGTATTGGGGCGGGGACTAGCGGGCTGTACGAGCAGTACTTC.

The rearrangement uses TRBV2 and TRBJ2-1; no firm D call. The CDR3 totals 14 residues. Trimming shortened V by 6 bases and J by 4 bases, and 13 bases separated the two germline ends. In germline, CDR1 is SNHLY, CDR2 FYNNEI. CDR3 sequence reads: CASRSGQLYNEQFF. CDR3 sequence (DNA): TGTGCCAGCAGGAGTGGGCAGCTTTACAATGAGCAGTTCTTC.

The chain couples TRBV28 to TRBJ1-5; maybe TRBD1 (5 bases). The V and J ends lost 3 bases and 2 bases respectively, with 11 bases between them. CDR1 and CDR2 (germline): MDHEN, SYDVKM. The CDR3 consists of 15 residues. In DNA form, the CDR3 reads TGTGCCAGCAGTTTTTCGGGGGGTGGCAATCAGCCCCAGCATTTT. This encodes CASSFSGGGNQPQHF.

The chain joins TRBV6-5 to TRBJ2-3; TRBD2 matches 9 bases. V gave up 9 bases and J gave up 3 bases; unmatched junction bases: 10. The germline V gene encodes CDR1 MNHEY and CDR2 SVGAGI. This CDR3 is built from 15 residues. The CDR3 nucleotides read TGTGCCAGTACCCTTAGCGGGAGTGGTACAGATACGCAGTATTTT. This encodes CASTLSGSGTDTQYF.

V gene TRBV7-2 combines with J gene TRBJ2-7; TRBD2 matches at 14 bases. Trimming removed 1 base from V and 5 bases from J; junction bases left unmatched: 4. The CDR3 loop spans 16 amino acids. CDR1 and CDR2 (germline): SGHTA, FQGNSA. CDR3 protein: CASSLGGLAGVDEQYF. The DNA of the CDR3 is TGTGCCAGCAGCTTAGGGGGACTAGCGGGAGTCGACGAGCAGTACTTC. Full variable domain (remainder filled in from reference TRBV7-2 and TRBJ2-7): GAGVSQSPSNKVTEKGKDVELRCDPISGHTALYWYRQSLGQGLEFLIYFQGNSAPDKSGLPSDRFSAERTGGSVSTLTIQRTQQEDSAVYLCASSLGGLAGVDEQYFGPGTRLTVT.

V is TRBV5-3 and J is TRBJ2-7; TRBD1 aligns across 9 bases. TRBV5-3 is recorded as an ORF, its role being uncertain. The CDR3 covers 12 residues. The J segment lost 5 bases and the V segment lost 8 bases, leaving 5 bases of the junction unmatched. The CDR3 DNA reads as TGTGCCAGCGGACAGGGGAGCAACGAGCAGTACTTC. Amino acid sequence: CASGQGSNEQYF.

The chain recombines TRBV18 with TRBJ2-3, with 8 bases identical to TRBD2. CDR1 KGHSH and CDR2 LQKENI come from the germline V gene. This CDR3 spans 14 amino acids. V lost 3 bases to trimming and J lost 6 bases; unmatched junction nucleotides: 5. The CDR3 DNA reads TGTGCCAGCTCACCGACTAGCGTCCAGGATACGCAGTATTTT. Its translation: CASSPTSVQDTQYF.

The chain recombines TRBV9 with TRBJ1-5, with D uncertain. This CDR3 has 14 residues. The germline gives CDR1 SGDLS, CDR2 YYNGEE. Deletions cut 3 bases from V and 6 bases from J, with 13 bases between. As DNA, the CDR3 is TGTGCCAGCAGCGCGACACGGATGGGTCAGCCCCAGCATTTT. Translating it yields CASSATRMGQPQHF.

The rearrangement links TRBV20-1 to TRBJ2-3, with D possibly being TRBD2 (6 bases). The germline CDR1 and CDR2 sequences are DFQATT and SNEGSKA (reference sequence). The CDR3 runs 17 residues. V lost 6 bases, J lost 0 bases, and 22 bases lay in between. The CDR3 sequence is CSASTSLITTSTDTQYF. Written as DNA, the CDR3 is TGCAGTGCCAGTACTAGCCTAATTACTACTAGCACAGATACGCAGTATTTT.

V and J are TRBV15 and TRBJ1-4, with TRBD1 identical over 8 bases. Per the germline V gene, CDR1 is LNHNV and CDR2 is YYDKDF (reference sequence). The CDR3 length is 16 residues. Losses at the gene ends were 2 bases for V and 4 bases for J; bases not matched to a gene: 6. CDR3 in DNA: TGTGCCACCAGCAGATCCGGACAGGGTAATAATGAAAAACTGTTTTTT. Protein: CATSRSGQGNNEKLFF. The full variable domain, with the rest looked up from reference TRBV15 and TRBJ1-4, is DAMVIQNPRYQVTQFGKPVTLSCSQTLNHNVMYWYQQKSSQAPKLLFHYYDKDFNNEADTPDNFQSRRPNTSFCFLDIRSPGLGDTAMYLCATSRSGQGNNEKLFFGSGTQLSVL.

V gene TRBV7-2 combines with J gene TRBJ2-1; 7 bases are a match to TRBD2. The germline V gene encodes CDR1 SGHTA and CDR2 FQGNSA. J was trimmed by 7 bases and V by 5 bases; bases with no gene match: 11. This CDR3 region has 15 residues. CDR3 region: CASSPGWEGRNEQFF. CDR3 bases: TGTGCCAGCAGCCCGGGGTGGGAGGGCCGGAATGAGCAGTTCTTC.

The chain employs TRBV4-1 and TRBJ2-7; D is possibly TRBD1 (6 bases). Trimming left V 4 bases short and J 1 base short, with 11 bases between. Germline CDR1 reads MGHRA; CDR2 reads YSYEKL. The CDR3 is 14 residues long. CDR3 loop: CASSRGQISYEQYF. CDR3 nucleotide sequence: TGCGCCAGCAGCCGAGGACAGATATCCTACGAGCAGTACTTC.

This chain uses TRBV15 with TRBJ1-1, with 7 bases fitting TRBD1. The V gene's germline CDR1 is LNHNV and CDR2 YYDKDF (reference sequence). The CDR3 length is 16 residues. V gave up 1 base and J gave up 1 base; unmatched junction bases: 6. The CDR3 is CATSRGKTGKNTEAFF. The CDR3 coding sequence is TGTGCCACCAGCAGAGGTAAGACAGGGAAGAACACTGAAGCTTTCTTT. The complete variable domain, with remaining parts taken from reference TRBV15 and TRBJ1-1, reads DAMVIQNPRYQVTQFGKPVTLSCSQTLNHNVMYWYQQKSSQAPKLLFHYYDKDFNNEADTPDNFQSRRPNTSFCFLDIRSPGLGDTAMYLCATSRGKTGKNTEAFFGQGTRLTVV.

The J gene is TRBJ2-3, the V gene TRBV9; a weak D match, TRBD2 (5 bases). The germline gives CDR1 SGDLS, CDR2 YYNGEE. The V and J ends lost 0 bases and 0 bases respectively, with 11 bases between them. CDR3 size: 16 residues. The CDR3 DNA reads as TGTGCCAGCAGCGTAGAATTAGCGTATAGCACAGATACGCAGTATTTT. It encodes CASSVELAYSTDTQYF.

This clone is a singleton in its sample. Other nucleotide sequences from this sample produce the same CDR3. The chain links TRBV5-1 to TRBJ2-1; D ambiguous. Looked up from germline, CDR1 is SGHRS and CDR2 is YFSETQ. The CDR3 sequence is 11 residues long. With 1 base removed from V and 7 bases from J, the gap between germline ends came to 3 bases. The CDR3, as DNA: TGCGCCAGCAGCTTGCAAAATGAGCAGTTCTTC. As protein: CASSLQNEQFF.

The rearrangement links TRBV2 to TRBJ1-5; D perhaps matches TRBD1 (6 bases). The length of the CDR3 is 15 residues. Trimming removed 8 bases from V and 4 bases from J, with 18 bases in between. Germline lookup yields CDR1 SNHLY and CDR2 FYNNEI. The CDR3 nucleotides read TGTGCCAGCTCTTCCGATTTTCAGGGGAATCAGCCCCAGCATTTT. As protein: CASSSDFQGNQPQHF. Full variable domain (rest looked up from reference TRBV2 and TRBJ1-5): EPEVTQTPSHQVTQMGQEVILRCVPISNHLYFYWYRQILGQKVEFLVSFYNNEISEKSEIFDDQFSVERPDGSNFTLKIRSTKLEDSAMYFCASSSDFQGNQPQHFGDGTRLSIL.

Only one count was recorded for this clone. CDR3 amino acids: CASESRGAGVAKNIQYF. CDR3 DNA sequence: TGTGCCAGTGAATCCCGGGGTGCGGGGGTAGCCAAAAACATTCAGTACTTC. The genes are TRBV19 and TRBJ2-4; the match to TRBD2 covers 7 bases. The CDR3 contains 17 residues. The ends lost 8 bases at V and 0 bases at J; junction bases unmatched: 13. Germline V gene lookup returns CDR1 LNHDA and CDR2 SQIVND (reference sequence). Combining the CDR3 with reference TRBV19 and TRBJ2-4 gives the whole variable domain DGGITQSPKYLFRKEGQNVTLSCEQNLNHDAMYWYRQDPGQGLRLIYYSQIVNDFQKGDIAEGYSVSREKKESFPLTVTSAQKNPTAFYLCASESRGAGVAKNIQYFGAGTRLSVL.

This clone was counted once. This chain connects TRBV28 to TRBJ1-5; 8 bases match TRBD1. CDR3 size: 15 residues. Losses at the gene ends were 5 bases for V and 4 bases for J; bases not matched to a gene: 7. CDR1 MDHEN and CDR2 SYDVKM come from the germline V gene. The CDR3 DNA sequence: TGTGCCAGCAGTGCGCCAGGGGGCGAGAATCAGCCCCAGCATTTT. Translation: CASSAPGGENQPQHF.

CDR3 bases: TGTGCTAGTGGTTTGGTCCTGGGACAGGTGCATTACGAGCAGTACTTC. Translation gives CASGLVLGQVHYEQYF. V gene TRBV12-5 combines with J gene TRBJ2-7; 8 positions match TRBD1. The ends lost 0 bases at V and 4 bases at J; junction bases unmatched: 8. This CDR3 has 16 residues. From germline, CDR1 is LGHNT and CDR2 FRNRAP.

The rearrangement links TRBV2 to TRBJ2-7; TRBD1 matches at 8 bases. The CDR3 length is 14 residues. From germline, CDR1 is SNHLY and CDR2 FYNNEI. With V trimmed by 6 bases and J by 3 bases, 7 bases remained unmatched. CDR3 nucleotides: TGTGCCAGCAGAAAGACAGGGGACCTCTACGAGCAGTACTTC. Its translation is CASRKTGDLYEQYF.

The rearrangement links TRBV30 to TRBJ1-5, with 7 positions matching TRBD1. The CDR3 extends over 14 amino acids. The J segment lost 3 bases and the V segment lost 5 bases, leaving 7 bases of the junction unmatched. CDR1 and CDR2 (germline): GTSNPN, SVGIG (reference sequence). The CDR3 DNA sequence: TGTGCCTGGGGGACAGTTAATTCCAATCAGCCCCAGCATTTT. This codes for CAWGTVNSNQPQHF.

The V and J genes are TRBV4-2 and TRBJ2-7; perhaps TRBD1 as D (6 bases). Germline V gene sequence: CDR1 LGHNA, CDR2 YNFKEQ. The CDR3 spans 15 residues. V was trimmed by 0 bases and J by 2 bases, leaving 11 bases between them. The CDR3 region has the DNA TGTGCCAGCAGCCAAGAATCAGGGGAAACCTACGAGCAGTACTTC. Encoded protein: CASSQESGETYEQYF.

This chain links TRBV6-2 or TRBV6-3 with TRBJ2-5; possible D gene TRBD2, 6 bases. Deletions cut 1 base from V and 6 bases from J, with 12 bases between. The germline gives CDR1 MNHEY, CDR2 SVGEGT. The CDR3 consists of 14 residues. CDR3 bases: TGTGCCAGCAGTTACTTATGGGGGGAGAAGACCCAGTACTTC. This encodes CASSYLWGEKTQYF.

The rearrangement uses TRBV5-4 and TRBJ2-1; 8 nucleotides agree with TRBD1. CDR3 length equals 13 residues. Germline CDR1 and CDR2: SGHNT and YYREEE (reference sequence). V was pared by 6 bases and J by 6 bases, with 5 bases of the junction left unmatched. DNA for the CDR3: TGTGCCAGCACTGGACAGGGACTCAATGAGCAGTTCTTC. Its translation is CASTGQGLNEQFF.

The chain couples TRBV27 to TRBJ2-5, with 7 bases matching TRBD2. The ends lost 4 bases at V and 5 bases at J; junction bases unmatched: 4. CDR1 and CDR2 from the germline V gene are MNHEY and SMNVEV (reference sequence). This CDR3 is 13 amino acids long. DNA of the CDR3: TGTGCCAGCAGTTCCTGGGGGGGGGAGACCCAGTACTTC. This gives the protein CASSSWGGETQYF.

Comment on this clone: The conserved final phenylalanine or tryptophan is absent from the CDR3, which likely points to a read error. The chain is built from TRBV2 and TRBJ2-3; D unclear. CDR3 length: 14 residues. V lost 6 bases and J lost 2, with 12 bases in between. Germline CDR1 is SNHLY and CDR2 is FYNNEI. The CDR3 loop reads CASRATADTDTQYL. DNA for the CDR3: TGTGCCAGCAGGGCCACAGCAGACACAGATACGCAGTATCTT.

J is TRBJ2-7 and V is TRBV28; 12 bases align to TRBD2. Germline-derived CDR1 and CDR2 are MDHEN and SYDVKM. V trimming: 8 bases; J trimming: 0 bases; junction bases outside the gene matches: 2. The CDR3 extends over 14 amino acids. CDR3 sequence (DNA): TGTGCCAGCCAGGGACTAGCGGGCTCCTACGAGCAGTACTTC. It codes for CASQGLAGSYEQYF.

The genes are TRBV14 and TRBJ2-7; 10 bases are shared with TRBD2. This CDR3 spans 18 amino acids. With V trimmed by 1 base and J by 2 bases, 11 bases remained unmatched. CDR1 is SGHDN, CDR2 FVKESK, per germline. The DNA for the CDR3 is TGTGCCAGCAGCCAAGGACCGTGGGTCCTAGCGGGAGCCTACGAGCAGTACTTC. It encodes CASSQGPWVLAGAYEQYF.